These T cell receptor beta chains were read from a single sample in a study of blood T cells in healthy people across ages. TCRdb re-called the 5' RACE reads with MiXCR, one entry per CDR3 protein. The table lists about 830,000 distinct CDR3 sequences, about 62% of them singletons. Sequencing used blood. These TCRs come from a man aged 25 to 45 in good health. Each CDR3 is given with its conserved first and last residue. Fields, in order: D gene, V gene, J gene, clone size, CDR3 DNA, CDR3 protein. D genes are given only for firm matches. Size is omitted from some rows. Given values are once, few, many or a class for expanded clones.

>.|TRBV6-5|TRBJ1-2|few
TGTGCCAGCAGCCCCACGGACAGCACGGGTCCCTACACCTTC
CASSPTDSTGPYTF
>TRBD2|TRBV20-1|TRBJ2-1|many
TGCAGTGCTCCTCATGGGCGGGGGGTAACTAATGAGCAGTTCTTC
CSAPHGRGVTNEQFF
>TRBD1|TRBV2|TRBJ1-5|.
TGTGCCAGCAAGGGTCCAGGGGGAGGTCAGCCCCAGCATTTT
CASKGPGGGQPQHF
>.|TRBV7-2|TRBJ2-1|.
TGTGTCAGTAGCTTAGGGATTCGTTCCCCCGGGGGGCTCAGGTACAATGAGCAGTTCTTC
CVSSLGIRSPGGLRYNEQFF
>TRBD1|TRBV2|TRBJ2-7|.
TGTGCCAGCCTCCGGGACAGGACCTACGAGCAGTACTTC
CASLRDRTYEQYF
>.|TRBV12-3/TRBV12-4|TRBJ2-5|.
TGTGCCAGCAGTTTTATAGCTCAAGAGACCCAGTACTTC
CASSFIAQETQYF
>.|TRBV21-1|TRBJ2-7|.
TGTGCCAGGGACAGGGGGACCTACGAGCAGTACTTC
CARDRGTYEQYF
>.|TRBV27|TRBJ2-7|few
TGTGCCAGCAGTTTATCCGGGGTCCACGAGCAGTACTTC
CASSLSGVHEQYF
>TRBD2|TRBV5-1|TRBJ2-1|.
TGCGCCAGCAGCTTGCTAGCGGGGGCGGACAATGAGCAGTTCTTC
CASSLLAGADNEQFF
>.|TRBV13|TRBJ2-5|.
TGTGCCAGCAGCCCCAGGGTGGGGAACCAAGAGACCCAGTACTTC
CASSPRVGNQETQYF
>.|TRBV6-6|TRBJ1-2|.
TGTGCCAGCAGTTCCCCCAGCAGCCTTAACTATGGCTACACCTTC
CASSSPSSLNYGYTF
>TRBD2|TRBV4-2|TRBJ2-7|.
TGTGCCAGCAGCCAAGAGGGGGGGGGAAGCGGGACCCTCTCCTACGAGCAGTACTTC
CASSQEGGGSGTLSYEQYF
>TRBD2|TRBV7-2|TRBJ2-3|few
TGTGCCAGCGAGGGAACTAGCGGGGGGATAGATACGCAGTATTTT
CASEGTSGGIDTQYF
>.|TRBV7-3|TRBJ1-2|.
TGTGCCAGCAGCTTAAACGCCAGGGCCCAGTGGGATGGCTACACCTTC
CASSLNARAQWDGYTF
>TRBD1|TRBV4-2|TRBJ1-2|.
TGTGCCAGCAGCCAAGATTCCAGGGGGCGGGATGGCTACACCTTC
CASSQDSRGRDGYTF
>TRBD2|TRBV7-9|TRBJ2-7|.
TGTGCCAGCAGCCCAATATCTAGCGGGGCCACCTACGAGCAGTACTTC
CASSPISSGATYEQYF
>TRBD2|TRBV27|TRBJ2-1|few
TGTGCCAGCAGGGCACTAGCGGGTATAGGGGATGAGCAGTTCTTC
CASRALAGIGDEQFF
>.|TRBV10-3|TRBJ1-1|few
TGTGCCATCACTAAGGGGAGGAACACTGAAGCTTTCTTT
CAITKGRNTEAFF
>TRBD1|TRBV9|TRBJ1-6|few
TGTGCCAGCAGCCTTACCGGGACAGGGTATAATTCACCCCTCCACTTT
CASSLTGTGYNSPLHF
>.|TRBV6-1|TRBJ2-5|.
TGTGCCAGCAGTGAAGGCGGTCAAGGGGACCAGTACTTC
CASSEGGQGDQYF
>.|TRBV2|TRBJ1-1|.
TGTGCCAGCACCGTTGAACAGTCGAACACTGAAGCTTTCTTT
CASTVEQSNTEAFF
>TRBD2|TRBV7-2|TRBJ2-7|once
TGTGCCAGCAGCTTACAGCGGGGGGCAGGGGAGCAGTACTTC
CASSLQRGAGEQYF